Below are 17 T cell receptor beta chains sequenced from a single sample in a study of OX40 agonist ivuxolimab in advanced cancers. The library was produced with the immunoSEQ multiplex PCR assay. What TCRdb holds here is the immuneACCESS table cut down to in-frame rearrangements. Part of the clones is not present; checked against another copy, under half of the missing clones reflect an unresolved V gene, and the others are unexplained. Recorded for this sample are roughly 120,000 clones; 75% to 90% of them occurred a single time. The top ten hold roughly 0.59% of the sample. Sequenced material: CD4+ or CD8+ T cells sorted from blood, taken in a trial of the OX40 agonist ivuxolimab. All receptors derive from an adult with an advanced solid tumor such as melanoma, head and neck, liver or kidney cancer.

The rearrangement links TRBV5-1 to TRBJ2-5; 10 bases align to TRBD2. V lost 0 bases and J lost 2; bases outside the gene matches: 4. The CDR3 length is 16 residues. The germline gives CDR1 SGHRS, CDR2 YFSETQ. CDR3 protein: CASSLDIAGGQETQYF. CDR3 DNA: TGCGCCAGCAGCTTGGATATAGCGGGGGGACAAGAGACCCAGTACTTC.

The chain links TRBV28 to TRBJ1-2; D uncertain. Trimming cost V 5 bases and J 4 bases, with 14 bases left between them. The germline gives CDR1 MDHEN, CDR2 SYDVKM. CDR3 length: 14 amino acids. CDR3: CASSPPGSRYGYTF. DNA of the CDR3: TGTGCCAGCAGTCCTCCCGGGAGCCGCTATGGCTACACCTTC.

This chain uses TRBV27 with TRBJ1-2; D remains unclear. V was clipped by 2 bases and J by 5 bases, with 9 bases between them. The CDR3 totals 13 residues. CDR1 is MNHEY, CDR2 SMNVEV, per germline (reference sequence). The CDR3 protein is CASSLRTGYGYTF. CDR3 DNA sequence: TGTGCCAGCAGTTTAAGGACGGGATATGGCTACACCTTC.

The J gene is TRBJ2-2, the V gene TRBV5-1, with 7 bases that match TRBD1. There are 17 residues in the CDR3. Germline V CDR1 and CDR2: SGHRS, YFSETQ. After removal of 4 bases from V and 6 bases from J, the junction contained 15 bases not matched to a gene. The CDR3 DNA reads TGCGCCAGCAGCGCCAGGACAGGTTCGGGGTCCGCCGGGGAGCTGTTTTTT. Its translation is CASSARTGSGSAGELFF.

The V and J genes are TRBV7-2 and TRBJ2-7; D remains ambiguous. V gave up 3 bases and J gave up 3 bases, with 12 bases separating them. CDR3 length: 14 residues. The germline gives CDR1 SGHTA, CDR2 FQGNSA. CDR3 region: CASSLHHLGYEQYF. The CDR3 nucleotides read TGTGCCAGCAGCTTGCATCATCTCGGCTACGAGCAGTACTTC.

The genes are TRBV5-6 and TRBJ1-3; D unclear. Looked up from germline, CDR1 is SGHDT and CDR2 is YYEEEE. CDR3 length equals 16 residues. The germline V and J ends were trimmed by 4 bases and 4 bases, with 18 bases remaining between them. In nucleotides, the CDR3 is TGTGCCAGCAGCCCGCTTTCTGGGGAGTCAGGAAACACCATATATTTT. This codes for CASSPLSGESGNTIYF. Full variable domain (outside the CDR3, taken from reference TRBV5-6 and TRBJ1-3): DAGVTQSPTHLIKTRGQQVTLRCSPKSGHDTVSWYQQALGQGPQFIFQYYEEEERQRGNFPDRFSGHQFPNYSSELNVNALLLGDSALYLCASSPLSGESGNTIYFGEGSWLTVV.

The chain uses TRBV7-2 and TRBJ2-5; 13 nucleotides align to TRBD2. V shed 5 bases, J shed 4 bases, and the junction held 7 bases outside the gene matches. Germline CDR1 is SGHTA and CDR2 is FQGNSA. The CDR3 runs 16 residues. The CDR3 nucleotides are TGTGCCAGCAGCCACCGACTAGCGGGGGGATCAGAGACCCAGTACTTC. Translation: CASSHRLAGGSETQYF.

CDR3 loop: CASTGNGDQHF. The DNA of the CDR3 is TGTGCCAGTACCGGAAACGGGGACCAGCATTTT. The rearrangement joins TRBV19 to TRBJ1-5; D gene ambiguous. Germline V gives CDR1 LNHDA, CDR2 SQIVND (reference sequence). V lost 7 bases and J 12 bases, leaving 13 bases between the germline ends. This CDR3 is built from 11 residues.

This clone was recorded only once. The chain joins TRBV28 to TRBJ2-6; 10 nucleotides align to TRBD2. V lost 1 base and J lost 1; bases outside the gene matches: 4. The CDR3 contains 18 residues. Germline V gene sequence: CDR1 MDHEN, CDR2 SYDVKM. Here the CDR3 reads CASSLSSGGISGANVLTF. The DNA for the CDR3 is TGTGCCAGCAGTTTATCTAGCGGGGGTATTTCTGGGGCCAACGTCCTGACTTTC.

V usage is TRBV5-1 and J usage is TRBJ2-7; possibly TRBD1 for D (6 bases). The CDR3 is 15 residues long. Germline CDR1 and CDR2: SGHRS and YFSETQ. V dropped 0 bases and J dropped 2 bases, with 12 bases sitting between them. CDR3 residues: CASSLEWDKTYEQYF. The CDR3 DNA sequence: TGCGCCAGCAGCTTGGAATGGGACAAGACCTACGAGCAGTACTTC.

The CDR3 region is CASSYLTGASYGYTF. CDR3 DNA: TGTGCCAGCAGTTACTTGACAGGGGCGTCATATGGCTACACCTTC. The J gene is TRBJ1-2, the V gene TRBV6-5; 8 bases align to TRBD1. This CDR3 is built from 15 residues. J gave up 5 bases and V 1 base, and 6 bases lay outside the gene matches. Germline CDR1 MNHEY, CDR2 SVGAGI.

The rearrangement links TRBV5-6 to TRBJ1-6, with D unresolved. This CDR3 comprises 13 residues. V gave up 2 bases and J gave up 14 bases, with 14 bases separating them. Germline values: CDR1 SGHDT, CDR2 YYEEEE. In DNA, the CDR3 is TGTGCCAGCAGCTTTAGTATTGGGAAGGCCCTCCACTTT. Its protein is CASSFSIGKALHF.

The rearrangement links TRBV11-2 to TRBJ1-4; tentative D call: TRBD1 (5 bases). The CDR3 loop spans 14 amino acids. Germline CDR1 reads SGHAT; CDR2 reads FQNNGV. Trimming removed 5 bases from V and 2 bases from J, with 9 bases in between. Here the CDR3 DNA reads TGTGCCAGCAGCCAGGGCTCTACTAATGAAAAACTGTTTTTT. Its protein is CASSQGSTNEKLFF.

The CDR3 region has the DNA TGTGCCAGCAGCGCCGCCGGGACAGGGGATTCGGCTAACTATGGCTACACCTTC. It yields the protein CASSAAGTGDSANYGYTF. The gene calls are TRBV21-1 and TRBJ1-2; TRBD1, as called in the table, went unchecked against the DNA. TRBV21-1 is reported as a pseudogene. The CDR3 sequence is 18 residues long.

V and J are TRBV9 and TRBJ1-4; D not resolved. CDR1 and CDR2 from the germline V gene are SGDLS and YYNGEE. The CDR3 runs 13 residues. Trimming took 2 bases from V and 3 from J, leaving 5 bases between them. The CDR3 sequence: CASSVNANEKLFF. The CDR3 bases are TGTGCCAGCAGCGTCAATGCTAATGAAAAACTGTTTTTT.

The chain has TRBV28 and TRBJ1-2; TRBD1 matches 8 bases. This CDR3 region has 12 residues. The ends lost 10 bases at V and 3 bases at J; junction bases unmatched: 4. Germline assignment: CDR1 MDHEN and CDR2 SYDVKM. In DNA form, the CDR3 reads TGTGCCACCGACAGGGGTGACTATGGCTACACCTTC. Amino acid sequence: CATDRGDYGYTF.

V usage is TRBV29-1 and J usage is TRBJ2-5; D may be TRBD1 (6 bases). The CDR3 spans 17 residues. V was clipped by 3 bases and J by 4 bases, with 24 bases between them. CDR1 SQVTM and CDR2 ANQGSEA come from the germline V gene. This chain's CDR3 is CSVEGQQGNIIRETQYF. CDR3 nucleotide sequence: TGCAGCGTTGAGGGTCAGCAGGGGAATATCATCCGAGAGACCCAGTACTTC.